This entry describes one TCR beta chain. TEMRA cells underwent FACS enrichment and CD8+ and CD4+ T cells underwent negative isolation. These data come from a study of CD8 T cells in Susac syndrome. Random hexamers were used to reverse transcribe roughly 0.5 to 1 ug of RNA. TCR beta CDR3 was amplified by immunoSEQ covering 54 Vbeta and 13 Jbeta. TCRdb reanalysed the immunoSEQ multiplex PCR reads using MiXCR and keeps one entry per CDR3 protein. The sample has about 180,000 distinct CDR3 sequences; nearly 97% are singletons. The sample consisted of CD4+ T cells from PBMCs. The origin of this receptor is a human donor with multiple sclerosis.

CDR3 nucleotides: TGTGCCAGCAGTTTGAGACAGCAGAACACTGAAGCTTTCTTT. Protein product: CASSLRQQNTEAFF. The genes are TRBV12-3 or TRBV12-4 and TRBJ1-1; weak D call: TRBD1 (5 bases). V was pared by 3 bases and J by 1 base, with 9 bases between. The CDR3 has 14 residues.